What follows is one T cell receptor (beta chain) and its context. This sample stems from a study of technical replicates of blood from several donors. Between the trimmed V and J ends, which lost 1 base and 2 bases, there was a span of 5 bases. Germline V gene data show CDR1 as MNHEY and CDR2 as SMNVEV (reference sequence). The CDR3 is made up of 13 amino acids. TCRdb's copy holds only in-frame clones and misses some; the assay was immunoSEQ multiplex PCR. The repertoire has tens of thousands of clones, around 93% of them found once; the top ten carry approximately 0.25%. Material for sequencing was T cells isolated from PBMCs. The receptor comes from a human donor in good health. V gene TRBV27 combines with J gene TRBJ1-1; unclear D gene. This chain's CDR3 is CASSLYSNTEAFF. As DNA, the CDR3 is TGTGCCAGCAGTTTATACAGTAACACTGAAGCTTTCTTT.